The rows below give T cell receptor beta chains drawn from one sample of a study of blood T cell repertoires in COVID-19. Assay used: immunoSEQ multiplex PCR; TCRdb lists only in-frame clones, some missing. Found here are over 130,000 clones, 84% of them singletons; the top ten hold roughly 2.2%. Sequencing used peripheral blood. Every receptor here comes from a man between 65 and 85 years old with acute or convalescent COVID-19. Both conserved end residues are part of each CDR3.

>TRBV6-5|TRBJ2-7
CASSRTGSSYEQYF
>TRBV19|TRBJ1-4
CASSTHRGRKEKLFF
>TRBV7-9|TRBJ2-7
CASSTRQSSYEQYF
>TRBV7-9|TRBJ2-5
CASSLVGGEKTQYF
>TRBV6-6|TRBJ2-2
CASNRDSVTGELFF
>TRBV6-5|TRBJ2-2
CASSSQRGTGELFF
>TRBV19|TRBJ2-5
CASSILGTGETQYF
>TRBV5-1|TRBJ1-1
CASSLLQGNTEAFF
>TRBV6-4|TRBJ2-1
CASSDFPSGGSRQFF
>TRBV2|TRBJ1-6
CASSPSTGSYNSPLHF